Shown below are 9 T cell receptor beta chains from a single sample sequenced in a study of blood T cells in healthy people across ages. It was with a sample-barcoded 5' primer and a J-beta primer mix that a second PCR of about 6 to 12 cycles was run. TCRdb processed the 5' RACE reads anew with MiXCR; each CDR3 protein has one entry. The table lists 800,000 to 950,000 distinct CDR3 sequences, about 28% of them singletons, with approximately 10% in the top ten. The same sample was also used in a study of T cells of mothers and their children.

Sequencing used blood. The receptors derive from a middle-aged woman in good health.

This clonotype was recorded many times. The chain joins TRBV25-1 to TRBJ1-1, with D possibly TRBD1 on 6 matching bases. Trimming stripped 8 bases from V and 4 bases from J, with 14 bases between. This CDR3 comprises 13 residues. Germline lookup yields CDR1 MGHDK and CDR2 SYGVNS. This CDR3 is CASGGVGGTEAFF. The CDR3 nucleotides read TGTGCCAGCGGCGGAGTAGGGGGCACTGAAGCTTTCTTT.

This clonotype was recorded a few times. At one of its ends the junction is not consistent with the germline gene, which may arise from a read error. The chain couples TRBV7-7 to TRBJ2-3; TRBD2 might be the D (5 bases). Germline V gene data show CDR1 as SSHAT and CDR2 as FNYEAQ (reference sequence). The CDR3 runs to 16 residues. Here the CDR3 reads CASSPGSLGSTDTQYF. The CDR3 region has the DNA TGTGCTAGCAGCCCGGGGTCCTTAGGGAGCACAGATACGCAGTATTTT.

This chain links TRBV20-1 with TRBJ2-5; unclear D gene. The V gene's germline CDR1 is DFQATT and CDR2 SNEGSKA (reference sequence). This CDR3 is built from 13 residues. With 5 bases removed from V and 1 base from J, the gap between germline ends came to 11 bases. The CDR3 DNA is TGCAGTGCTTCCTCTAGGGCCCAAGAGACCCAGTACTTC. This gives the protein CSASSRAQETQYF.

This clonotype showed up many times. The J gene is TRBJ2-7, the V gene TRBV7-2; 11 bases map to TRBD2. The germline gives CDR1 SGHTA, CDR2 FQGNSA. CDR3 length: 15 amino acids. V lost 1 base and J lost 7; bases outside the gene matches: 6. In nucleotides, the CDR3 is TGTGCCAGCAGCTTAGAGGTAGCGGGGGGGCGAGAGCAGTACTTC. Translated, it gives CASSLEVAGGREQYF.

The rearrangement links TRBV9 to TRBJ1-5, with 10 nucleotides matching TRBD1. Per germline, CDR1 SGDLS and CDR2 YYNGEE. The CDR3 consists of 15 residues. V lost 4 bases and J lost 4; bases outside the gene matches: 5. CDR3: CASSSRDRGNQPQHF. In DNA form, the CDR3 reads TGTGCCAGCAGCAGTAGGGACAGGGGAAATCAGCCCCAGCATTTT.

This clonotype has only a few counts. This chain uses TRBV20-1 with TRBJ2-7, with D hard to call. Looked up from germline, CDR1 is DFQATT and CDR2 is SNEGSKA (reference sequence). CDR3 length: 14 amino acids. The V and J ends lost 4 bases and 6 bases respectively, with 19 bases between them. The CDR3 DNA is TGCAGTGCTAAGGCCAGAGGTCCCCTCTCCGAGCAGTACTTC. Protein: CSAKARGPLSEQYF.

The J gene is TRBJ2-1, the V gene TRBV11-2, with D possibly TRBD1 on 6 matching bases. This CDR3 has 14 residues. V lost 5 bases and J 3 bases, leaving 11 bases between the germline ends. Germline CDR1 is SGHAT and CDR2 is FQNNGV. CDR3 sequence: CASSLGALYNEQFF. The CDR3 DNA follows: TGTGCCAGCAGCCTGGGGGCACTCTACAATGAGCAGTTCTTC. Supplemented by reference TRBV11-2 and TRBJ2-1, the full variable domain reads EAGVAQSPRYKIIEKRQSVAFWCNPISGHATLYWYQQILGQGPKLLIQFQNNGVVDDSQLPKDRFSAERLKGVDSTLKIQPAKLEDSAVYLCASSLGALYNEQFFGPGTRLTVL.

This clonotype was detected only a few times. This rearrangement joins TRBV11-2 to TRBJ1-2; 9 nucleotides align to TRBD1. The CDR3 has 15 residues. The V and J ends lost 3 bases and 2 bases, in that order; junction bases with no gene match: 4. The germline V gene encodes CDR1 SGHAT and CDR2 FQNNGV. The CDR3 here is CASSFAGTGNYGYTF. Here the CDR3 DNA reads TGTGCCAGCAGCTTCGCCGGGACAGGGAACTATGGCTACACCTTC.

The sample holds a few counts of this clonotype. Mismatch with germline at one junction end may stem from a read error. The genes are TRBV9 and TRBJ2-1; D might be TRBD2 (5 bases). CDR1 and CDR2 from the germline V gene are SGDLS and YYNGEE. The CDR3 runs to 14 residues. The CDR3 DNA reads TGTGCCAGCCGCGTAGAGGAGGTCTACAATGAGCAGTTCTTC. Its translation is CASRVEEVYNEQFF.